A single sample gave rise to the 9 T cell receptor beta chains below, sequenced in a study of T cell responses to AZD1222 COVID-19 vaccine. The method was immunoSEQ multiplex PCR; TCRdb's version includes in-frame clones alone and lacks a portion of them. The sample carries 100,000 to 150,000 clones, around nine tenths recorded once. The sample in question was peripheral blood, obtained on day 0 of AZD1222 vaccination. These receptors were collected from an adult in good health.

A single count supports this clone. The chain links TRBV13 to TRBJ1-4; D unclear. V dropped 5 bases and J dropped 0 bases, with 13 bases sitting between them. The CDR3 sequence is 16 residues long. The germline V gene has CDR1 PRHDT and CDR2 FYEKMQ (reference sequence). CDR3 in amino acids: CASSPSTETTNEKLFF. The CDR3 region has the DNA TGTGCCAGCAGCCCTAGTACGGAAACAACTAATGAAAAACTGTTTTTT.

The genes are TRBV7-2 and TRBJ1-3, with 8 bases that match TRBD1. The CDR3 loop spans 17 amino acids. Germline CDR1 and CDR2: SGHTA and FQGNSA. Trimming took 2 bases from V and 4 from J; bases not matched to a gene: 10. The CDR3 coding sequence is TGTGCCAGCAGCTTACAGGGGGCGTTTGTGGGAGGAAACACCATATATTTT. The encoded protein is CASSLQGAFVGGNTIYF.

The chain uses TRBV5-6 and TRBJ2-4; 7 bases align to TRBD1. With 4 bases clipped from V and 11 bases from J, the junction kept 6 bases outside the gene matches. The CDR3 sequence is 12 residues long. The V gene's germline CDR1 is SGHDT and CDR2 YYEEEE. The CDR3 DNA is TGTGCCAGCAGCCCAGGACAGGACTTTCAGTACTTC. It yields the protein CASSPGQDFQYF.

The gene calls are TRBV30 and TRBJ2-7, with TRBD1 identical over 8 bases. Germline CDR1 reads GTSNPN; CDR2 reads SVGIG (reference sequence). The CDR3 extends over 12 amino acids. Trimming removed 7 bases from V and 3 bases from J; junction bases left unmatched: 5. The CDR3 sequence is CAFGQGSYEQYF. CDR3 nucleotides: TGTGCCTTCGGACAGGGCAGCTACGAGCAGTACTTC.

The chain is built from TRBV28 and TRBJ2-7, with 7 bases aligning to TRBD1. Trimming removed 5 bases from V and 4 bases from J; junction bases left unmatched: 8. Per the germline V gene, CDR1 is MDHEN and CDR2 is SYDVKM. This CDR3 is 14 amino acids long. Here the CDR3 reads CASSLTGSGYEQYF. The CDR3 nucleotides read TGTGCCAGCAGTCTGACAGGGTCGGGTTACGAGCAGTACTTC. Full variable domain (outside the CDR3, taken from reference TRBV28 and TRBJ2-7): DVKVTQSSRYLVKRTGEKVFLECVQDMDHENMFWYRQDPGLGLRLIYFSYDVKMKEKGDIPEGYSVSREKKERFSLILESASTNQTSMYLCASSLTGSGYEQYFGPGTRLTVT.

The CDR3 nucleotides are TGCGCCAGCACTCACGGCCAGGGGCCTGGGACTGAAGCTTTCTTT. This translates into CASTHGQGPGTEAFF. The chain links TRBV23-1 to TRBJ1-1; TRBD1 might be the D (6 bases). TRBV23-1 is an open reading frame whose function is uncertain. This CDR3 has 15 amino acids. Between the trimmed V and J ends, which lost 7 bases and 5 bases, there was a span of 20 bases.

V usage is TRBV24-1 and J usage is TRBJ1-2; D might be TRBD1 (5 bases). This CDR3 region has 17 residues. Germline V gene data show CDR1 as KGHDR and CDR2 as SFDVKD. V dropped 9 bases and J dropped 0 bases, with 22 bases sitting between them. CDR3 amino acids: CATPGSGPTLPNYGYTF. In DNA, the CDR3 is TGTGCCACCCCAGGGTCGGGACCAACCTTACCTAACTATGGCTACACCTTC.

The gene calls are TRBV6-5 and TRBJ1-1; D remains unclear. Germline CDR1 reads MNHEY; CDR2 reads SVGAGI. The ends were cut back, 6 bases at V and 1 base at J, with 6 bases in the middle. The CDR3 contains 12 residues. This CDR3 is CASSRRNTEAFF. CDR3 nucleotide sequence: TGTGCCAGCAGCAGGCGGAACACTGAAGCTTTCTTT.

The V call is TRBV7-8, the J call TRBJ1-4; D possibly corresponds to TRBD1 (5 bases). Germline V gene lookup returns CDR1 SGHVS and CDR2 FQNEAQ. The CDR3 has 13 amino acids. V gave up 2 bases and J gave up 14 bases, with 15 bases separating them. This CDR3 is CASSLSIRDGLFF. The CDR3 DNA is TGTGCCAGCAGCTTAAGTATCCGGGACGGGCTGTTTTTT.